This T cell receptor beta chain stems from a study of blood T cell repertoires in COVID-19. Overall study context: The samples span acute and convalescent COVID-19 from the United States, Italy and Spain. The analysed material was cDNA or gDNA that came from T cells, B-cell-depleted T cells, or PBMCs.

Only one count was recorded for this clone. Germline values: CDR1 SGDLS, CDR2 YYNGEE. With 4 bases removed from V and 7 bases from J, the gap between germline ends came to 11 bases. The length of the CDR3 is 13 residues. Study processing details: Reference gene primer amplification gave estimated nucleated cell counts. Sequenced by immunoSEQ multiplex PCR; TCRdb stores in-frame clones only, minus some. The V and J calls and clone size are taken from that table; D and trimming were inferred from the DNA. Here the sample spans more than 250,000 clones, about 82% being singletons. The specimen sequenced was peripheral blood. The source of this sequence is a woman between 45 and 60 years old with acute or convalescent COVID-19. The chain couples TRBV9 to TRBJ2-2; D might be TRBD1 (6 bases). The CDR3, as DNA: TGTGCCAGCAGCCAGGGGTATGTCGGGGAGCTGTTTTTT. Its translation is CASSQGYVGELFF. Based on the CDR3 plus reference TRBV9 and TRBJ2-2, the full variable domain is DSGVTQTPKHLITATGQRVTLRCSPRSGDLSVYWYQQSLDQGLQFLIQYYNGEERAKGNILERFSAQQFPDLHSELNLSSLELGDSALYFCASSQGYVGELFFGEGSRLTVL.